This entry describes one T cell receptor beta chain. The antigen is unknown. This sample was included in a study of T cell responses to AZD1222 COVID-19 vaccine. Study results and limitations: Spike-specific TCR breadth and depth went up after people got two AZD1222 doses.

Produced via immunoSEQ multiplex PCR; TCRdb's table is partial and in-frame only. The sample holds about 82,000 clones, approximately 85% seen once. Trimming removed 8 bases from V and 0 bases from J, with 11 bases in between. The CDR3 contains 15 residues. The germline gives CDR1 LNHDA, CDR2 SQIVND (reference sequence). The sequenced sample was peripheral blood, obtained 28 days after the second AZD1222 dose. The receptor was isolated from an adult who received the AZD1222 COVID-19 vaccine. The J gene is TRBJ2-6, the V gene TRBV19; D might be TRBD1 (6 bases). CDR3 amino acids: CASRRQASGANVLTF. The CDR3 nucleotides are TGTGCCAGTCGTCGACAGGCCTCTGGGGCCAACGTCCTGACTTTC.